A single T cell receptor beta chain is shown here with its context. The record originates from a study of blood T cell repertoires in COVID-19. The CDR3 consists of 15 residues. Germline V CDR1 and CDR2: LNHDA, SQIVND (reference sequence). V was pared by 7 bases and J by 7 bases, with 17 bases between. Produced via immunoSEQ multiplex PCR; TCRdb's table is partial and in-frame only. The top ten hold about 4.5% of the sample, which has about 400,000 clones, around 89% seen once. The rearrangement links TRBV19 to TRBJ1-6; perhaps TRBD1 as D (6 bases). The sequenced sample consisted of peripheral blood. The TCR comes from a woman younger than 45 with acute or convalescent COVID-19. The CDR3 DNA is TGTGCCAGTAAGGATTGGGACAAGACAAATTCACCCCTCCACTTT. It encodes CASKDWDKTNSPLHF.